A selection of T cell receptor beta chains follows, all from one sample in a study of CD8 T cells in ankylosing spondylitis. MiXCR was run by TCRdb on the 5' RACE reads, yielding one entry per CDR3 protein. This table holds 30,000 to 45,000 distinct CDR3 sequences, 6% found once. The sequenced sample was blood, either unsorted or a sorted T cell fraction (not recorded which). These receptors came from a male donor with ankylosing spondylitis or in good health (not recorded which). Both conserved end residues are part of each CDR3. Each record gives: clone size, V gene, D gene, J gene, CDR3 DNA, CDR3 protein. D genes are given only for firm matches. Rows may omit the clone size; those that give it use once, few, many or a size class.

abundance: few; v_gene: TRBV11-3; d_gene: .; j_gene: TRBJ2-2; CDR3nt: TGTGCCAGCAGCTTAGACTATGGGGACACCGGGGAGCTGTTTTTT; CDR3aa: CASSLDYGDTGELFF
abundance: many; v_gene: TRBV7-6; d_gene: TRBD1; j_gene: TRBJ2-7; CDR3nt: TGTGCCAGCAGCCTCGCCGGGACAGGGACCTACGAGCAGTACTTC; CDR3aa: CASSLAGTGTYEQYF
abundance: many; v_gene: TRBV10-3; d_gene: .; j_gene: TRBJ1-2; CDR3nt: TGTGCCATCAGTGACAGTGGCTATGGCTACACCTTC; CDR3aa: CAISDSGYGYTF
abundance: many; v_gene: TRBV15; d_gene: .; j_gene: TRBJ2-1; CDR3nt: TGTGCCACCAGCAGAGATTGGGCCTCCTACAATGAGCAGTTCTTC; CDR3aa: CATSRDWASYNEQFF
abundance: few; v_gene: TRBV7-9; d_gene: TRBD2; j_gene: TRBJ2-5; CDR3nt: TGTGCCAGCAGCTTAGTGGCGGGGGTCCAAGAGACCCAGTACTTC; CDR3aa: CASSLVAGVQETQYF
abundance: many; v_gene: TRBV2; d_gene: TRBD2; j_gene: TRBJ2-5; CDR3nt: TGTGCCAGCAGTAGGGGACTAGCGGGCTCAGAGACCCAGTACTTC; CDR3aa: CASSRGLAGSETQYF
abundance: once; v_gene: TRBV12-3/TRBV12-4; d_gene: .; j_gene: TRBJ1-1; CDR3nt: TGTGCCAGTAACCAGGGGACTGAAGCTTTCTTT; CDR3aa: CASNQGTEAFF
abundance: .; v_gene: TRBV20-1; d_gene: .; j_gene: TRBJ1-3; CDR3nt: TGCAGTGCTAGAGTAACAAACACCATATATTTT; CDR3aa: CSARVTNTIYF
abundance: many; v_gene: TRBV5-1; d_gene: .; j_gene: TRBJ2-7; CDR3nt: TGCGCCAGCAGTCCAAGAGGGGCGAGTTACGAGCAGTACTTC; CDR3aa: CASSPRGASYEQYF
abundance: many; v_gene: TRBV5-1; d_gene: .; j_gene: TRBJ2-2; CDR3nt: TGCGCCAGCAGCTTGCGGCACCCAAACACCGGGGAGCTGTTTTTT; CDR3aa: CASSLRHPNTGELFF
abundance: many; v_gene: TRBV12-3/TRBV12-4; d_gene: TRBD1; j_gene: TRBJ1-1; CDR3nt: TGTGCCAGCAGGTCCCCGGACAGGGCGAACACTGAAGCTTTCTTT; CDR3aa: CASRSPDRANTEAFF
abundance: many; v_gene: TRBV5-1; d_gene: TRBD2; j_gene: TRBJ2-4; CDR3nt: TGCGCCAGCAGCTTCGGACTAGCGGGAGTCAAAAACATTCAGTACTTC; CDR3aa: CASSFGLAGVKNIQYF
abundance: many; v_gene: TRBV5-1; d_gene: TRBD2; j_gene: TRBJ2-7; CDR3nt: TGCGCCAGCAGTCAACTAGCGGGACCCTACGAGCAGTACTTC; CDR3aa: CASSQLAGPYEQYF
abundance: many; v_gene: TRBV18; d_gene: .; j_gene: TRBJ2-2; CDR3nt: TGTGCCAGTCCCAACCAGGGGCAAGTCGACACCGGGGAGCTGTTTTTT; CDR3aa: CASPNQGQVDTGELFF
abundance: many; v_gene: TRBV6-2/TRBV6-3; d_gene: .; j_gene: TRBJ1-1; CDR3nt: TGTGCCAGCAGTTACTCGGAGGGCCACACTGAAGCTTTCTTT; CDR3aa: CASSYSEGHTEAFF
abundance: many; v_gene: TRBV5-1; d_gene: TRBD1; j_gene: TRBJ2-7; CDR3nt: TGCGCCAGCAGCCCTCGGGACAGCGGCCCCTACGAGCAGTACTTC; CDR3aa: CASSPRDSGPYEQYF
abundance: .; v_gene: TRBV5-1; d_gene: .; j_gene: TRBJ1-2; CDR3nt: TGCGCCAGCAGCTGGAGTGACTATGGCTACACCTTC; CDR3aa: CASSWSDYGYTF
abundance: many; v_gene: TRBV15; d_gene: TRBD2; j_gene: TRBJ2-1; CDR3nt: TGTGCCACCAGCAGAAAGAACCAGCGGGGGGGCCGAAGAGAGCAGTTCTTC; CDR3aa: CATSRKNQRGGRREQFF
abundance: many; v_gene: TRBV20-1; d_gene: TRBD1; j_gene: TRBJ2-3; CDR3nt: TGCAGTGCTGGCGGGACAGGTCATTTCACAGATACGCAGTATTTT; CDR3aa: CSAGGTGHFTDTQYF
abundance: many; v_gene: TRBV2; d_gene: .; j_gene: TRBJ1-6; CDR3nt: TGTGCCAGCAGTGAAAACAACTATAATTCACCCCTCCACTTT; CDR3aa: CASSENNYNSPLHF
abundance: many; v_gene: TRBV4-2; d_gene: TRBD2; j_gene: TRBJ2-3; CDR3nt: TGTGCCAGCAGCCGCCCCACTAGCGGGGGCACAGATACGCAGTATTTT; CDR3aa: CASSRPTSGGTDTQYF
abundance: many; v_gene: TRBV11-1; d_gene: .; j_gene: TRBJ1-4; CDR3nt: TGTGCCAGCAGCCCAAGGACCGCTCCTAATGAAAAACTGTTTTTT; CDR3aa: CASSPRTAPNEKLFF
abundance: few; v_gene: TRBV11-2; d_gene: TRBD2; j_gene: TRBJ2-3; CDR3nt: TGTGCCAGCAGCTTAGAGTTATCTAGCGGGAGGGTGAGGCCCAGCACAGATACGCAGTATTTT; CDR3aa: CASSLELSSGRVRPSTDTQYF
abundance: many; v_gene: TRBV5-1; d_gene: TRBD2; j_gene: TRBJ2-1; CDR3nt: TGCGCCAGCAGCGCCGTTTTAGCGGGGGGTTGGCAGTTCTTC; CDR3aa: CASSAVLAGGWQFF
abundance: many; v_gene: TRBV7-8; d_gene: .; j_gene: TRBJ2-7; CDR3nt: TGTGCCAGCAGCTTTCGGGGGACCTACGAGCAGTACTTC; CDR3aa: CASSFRGTYEQYF
abundance: many; v_gene: TRBV6-2/TRBV6-3; d_gene: TRBD2; j_gene: TRBJ2-1; CDR3nt: TGTGCCAGCAGTGATCTCAGCGGGAGTGTAGGAAATGAGCAGTTCTTC; CDR3aa: CASSDLSGSVGNEQFF
abundance: many; v_gene: TRBV7-2; d_gene: .; j_gene: TRBJ2-7; CDR3nt: TGTGCCAGCAGCTGGAGGGGGGGCCGTGGTTCCTACGAGCAGTACTTC; CDR3aa: CASSWRGGRGSYEQYF
abundance: many; v_gene: TRBV5-1; d_gene: .; j_gene: TRBJ2-3; CDR3nt: TGCGCCAGCAGCAGTGCGGGACACTACACAGATACGCAGTATTTT; CDR3aa: CASSSAGHYTDTQYF
abundance: .; v_gene: TRBV15; d_gene: TRBD1; j_gene: TRBJ2-6; CDR3nt: TGTGCCACCAGCAGAGACAGGGGGCCTGGGGCCAACGTCCTGACTTTC; CDR3aa: CATSRDRGPGANVLTF
abundance: many; v_gene: TRBV5-1; d_gene: TRBD2; j_gene: TRBJ2-4; CDR3nt: TGCGCCAGCAGCCCTCCGGGGACTAGCGGAAACATTCAGTACTTC; CDR3aa: CASSPPGTSGNIQYF
abundance: .; v_gene: TRBV3-1; d_gene: TRBD2; j_gene: TRBJ2-1; CDR3nt: TGTGCCAGCAGTCCCGGACTAGCGGGGGGGATGACCGAGGATGAGCAGTTCTTC; CDR3aa: CASSPGLAGGMTEDEQFF
abundance: many; v_gene: TRBV20-1; d_gene: .; j_gene: TRBJ2-7; CDR3nt: TGCAGTGCTATGCAGGTGCTTCCCTCCGAGCAGTACTTC; CDR3aa: CSAMQVLPSEQYF
abundance: many; v_gene: TRBV20-1; d_gene: TRBD2; j_gene: TRBJ2-7; CDR3nt: TGCAGTGCTAGGGGGGGGACTAGCGGGACCCTCTCCTACGAGCAGTACTTC; CDR3aa: CSARGGTSGTLSYEQYF
abundance: many; v_gene: TRBV7-2; d_gene: .; j_gene: TRBJ2-7; CDR3nt: TGTGCCAGCAGCCCGCGTCTGACCCTCGAGCAGTACTTC; CDR3aa: CASSPRLTLEQYF
abundance: many; v_gene: TRBV30; d_gene: .; j_gene: TRBJ2-7; CDR3nt: TGTGCCTGGAGTGTTGCAGACAGATCCTACGAGCAGTACTTC; CDR3aa: CAWSVADRSYEQYF